Following are 32 T cell receptor beta chains from one sample sequenced in a study of T cell responses to AZD1222 COVID-19 vaccine. Some clones are missing from TCRdb's copy, which holds only in-frame ones; the method was immunoSEQ multiplex PCR. The repertoire has 240,000 or so clones, 85% to 95% of them found once; the top ten carry about 0.5%. The material was peripheral blood, obtained on day 0 of AZD1222 vaccination. Source of these receptors: an adult in good health.

This rearrangement joins TRBV10-3 to TRBJ2-1; D gene uncertain. Germline CDR1 and CDR2: ENHRY and SYGVKD. The CDR3 sequence is 12 residues long. V lost 2 bases and J 8 bases, leaving 7 bases between the germline ends. CDR3 nucleotides: TGTGCCATCAGTGAGCCCAGTGATGAGCAGTTCTTC. This gives the protein CAISEPSDEQFF.

J is TRBJ1-1 and V is TRBV6-6; D gene ambiguous. The CDR3 has 11 amino acids. The ends were cut back, 7 bases at V and 7 bases at J, with 10 bases in the middle. The germline V gene encodes CDR1 MNHNY and CDR2 SVGAGI (reference sequence). CDR3 protein: CASTKGVEAFF. As DNA, the CDR3 is TGTGCCAGCACTAAAGGAGTTGAAGCTTTCTTT.

V is TRBV28 and J is TRBJ1-5; no definite D call. The CDR3 sequence is 17 residues long. Trimming cost V 4 bases and J 1 base, with 17 bases left between them. The germline V gene encodes CDR1 MDHEN and CDR2 SYDVKM. The CDR3 bases are TGTGCCAGCAGTTCGCCCTTACCCCTACAGAGCAATCAGCCCCAGCATTTT. This encodes CASSSPLPLQSNQPQHF.

The chain recombines TRBV28 with TRBJ2-7; D gene uncertain. This CDR3 region has 11 residues. Germline V gene lookup returns CDR1 MDHEN and CDR2 SYDVKM. The CDR3 nucleotides are TGTGCATCGGGCCCGACCTACGAGCAGTACTTC. Translation gives CASGPTYEQYF.

Comment on this clone: At the DNA level, this CDR3 is encoded by other sequences in the same sample as well. The chain recombines TRBV6-5 with TRBJ1-2; D gene ambiguous. CDR3 size: 15 residues. Germline-derived CDR1 and CDR2 are MNHEY and SVGAGI. Deletions cut 0 bases from V and 2 bases from J, with 10 bases between. The CDR3 region has the DNA TGTGCCAGCAGTTACTCGACTGGTGGCAACTATGGCTACACCTTC. Translation: CASSYSTGGNYGYTF.

This chain connects TRBV12-3 or TRBV12-4 to TRBJ1-3, with unresolved D. The germline V and J ends were trimmed by 5 bases and 4 bases, with 9 bases remaining between them. The CDR3 has 13 amino acids. The CDR3 sequence is CASSPTQGNTIYF. In DNA, the CDR3 is TGTGCCAGCAGTCCAACCCAGGGAAACACCATATATTTT.

V usage is TRBV2 and J usage is TRBJ2-7; 12 nucleotides match TRBD1. V lost 6 bases to trimming and J lost 4 bases; unmatched junction nucleotides: 7. The CDR3 runs 15 residues. CDR1 and CDR2 (germline): SNHLY, FYNNEI. The CDR3 spells CASSSGTGGVYEQYF. The CDR3 coding sequence is TGTGCCAGCAGCAGCGGGACAGGGGGCGTTTACGAGCAGTACTTC.

This chain joins TRBV5-1 and TRBJ2-7; 11 positions match TRBD1. V shed 7 bases, J shed 2 bases, and the junction held 5 bases outside the gene matches. The V gene's germline CDR1 is SGHRS and CDR2 YFSETQ. The length of the CDR3 is 14 residues. The CDR3 DNA is TGCGCCAGCCGGACAGGGGGCCCCCCCTACGAGCAGTACTTC. Protein product: CASRTGGPPYEQYF.

The chain combines TRBV27 with TRBJ1-6; D unclear. V lost 6 bases, J lost 8 bases, and 20 bases lay in between. The germline V gene encodes CDR1 MNHEY and CDR2 SMNVEV (reference sequence). The CDR3 loop spans 16 amino acids. CDR3 bases: TGTGCCAGCAGAGCCATGTTGGCTTCGGGCGATTCACCCCTCCACTTT. It encodes CASRAMLASGDSPLHF.

CDR3 protein: CASSSAGRADEKLFF. CDR3 nucleotide sequence: TGCGCCAGCAGCTCGGCAGGGCGGGCGGATGAAAAACTGTTTTTT. This chain connects TRBV5-1 to TRBJ1-4; a possible D gene is TRBD1 (5 bases). The V gene's germline CDR1 is SGHRS and CDR2 YFSETQ. Trimming took off 3 bases at V and 6 bases at J, with 15 bases between the two ends. The CDR3 is 15 residues long.

The V and J genes are TRBV7-9 and TRBJ1-5; D remains ambiguous. Germline CDR1 reads SEHNR; CDR2 reads FQNEAQ (reference sequence). Trimming removed 2 bases at V and 6 bases at J, with 8 bases between. This CDR3 contains 13 residues. CDR3 sequence reads: CASSLTEAQPQHF. CDR3 coding DNA: TGTGCCAGCAGCTTAACTGAGGCTCAGCCCCAGCATTTT.

The chain is built from TRBV6-5 and TRBJ1-3, with D possibly matching TRBD1 (6 bases). V gave up 6 bases and J gave up 1 base, with 13 bases separating them. The V gene's germline CDR1 is MNHEY and CDR2 SVGAGI. The CDR3 loop spans 15 amino acids. The CDR3 bases are TGTGCCAGCAGCCCATCCCAGGGGTCTGGAAACACCATATATTTT. This encodes CASSPSQGSGNTIYF.

This chain connects TRBV7-2 to TRBJ1-1, with no clear D. This CDR3 is 15 amino acids long. Per germline, CDR1 SGHTA and CDR2 FQGNSA. Trimming took 0 bases from V and 8 from J, leaving 16 bases between them. This CDR3 is CASSLASSLVGEAFF. In DNA, the CDR3 is TGTGCCAGCAGCTTAGCCTCGTCTCTTGTAGGAGAAGCTTTCTTT.

This clone appeared a single time. V usage is TRBV3-1 (or the pseudogene TRBV3-2) and J usage is TRBJ1-6; D might be TRBD1 (5 bases). Trimming removed 4 bases at V and 6 bases at J, with 10 bases between. CDR1 and CDR2 (germline): LGHDT, YNNKEL (reference sequence). The CDR3 covers 14 residues. CDR3 sequence (DNA): TGTGCCAGCAGCCGCCGGGACGGTAATTCACCCCTCCACTTT. Translating gives CASSRRDGNSPLHF.

J is TRBJ1-4 and V is TRBV9, with TRBD1 identical over 9 bases. Germline-derived CDR1 and CDR2 are SGDLS and YYNGEE. Trimming removed 4 bases from V and 5 bases from J; junction bases left unmatched: 6. This CDR3 region has 15 residues. The CDR3 nucleotides read TGTGCCAGCAGCAACGGGACAGGGAGGAATGAAAAACTGTTTTTT. Translated: CASSNGTGRNEKLFF.

The chain employs TRBV5-1 and TRBJ2-3; D unclear. This CDR3 has 13 amino acids. Trimming left V 0 bases short and J 8 bases short, with 10 bases between. CDR1 and CDR2 from the germline V gene are SGHRS and YFSETQ. CDR3 sequence reads: CASSLEQFSTQYF. The CDR3 region has the DNA TGCGCCAGCAGCTTGGAACAGTTTTCTACGCAGTATTTT. Full variable domain (remainder filled in from reference TRBV5-1 and TRBJ2-3): KAGVTQTPRYLIKTRGQQVTLSCSPISGHRSVSWYQQTPGQGLQFLFEYFSETQRNKGNFPGRFSGRQFSNSRSEMNVSTLELGDSALYLCASSLEQFSTQYFGPGTRLTVL.

J is TRBJ2-1 and V is TRBV6-2 or TRBV6-3, with 9 bases matching TRBD1. From germline, CDR1 is MNHEY and CDR2 SVGEGT. Germline trimming cut 2 bases from V and 7 bases from J; bases unmatched to any gene: 3. CDR3 length equals 14 residues. This CDR3 reads CASSYLGQGNEQFF. Here the CDR3 DNA reads TGTGCCAGCAGTTACCTAGGACAGGGGAATGAGCAGTTCTTC.

This sequence joins TRBV5-5 and TRBJ2-1; possible D gene TRBD2, 7 bases. This CDR3 region has 15 residues. Germline CDR1 SGHKS, CDR2 YYEKEE (reference sequence). V dropped 0 bases and J dropped 2 bases, with 9 bases sitting between them. The CDR3 region is CASSLGGGTYNEQFF. CDR3 DNA sequence: TGTGCCAGCAGCTTGGGCGGGGGCACCTACAATGAGCAGTTCTTC.

The V gene is TRBV3-1 (or the pseudogene TRBV3-2), the J gene TRBJ2-5, with 14 bases aligning to TRBD2. Germline V gene data show CDR1 as LGHDT and CDR2 as YNNKEL (reference sequence). V lost 4 bases and J lost 5; bases outside the gene matches: 6. This CDR3 has 16 residues. The DNA of the CDR3 is TGTGCCAGCAGCCCGACTAGCGGGGGGGCCCGGGAGACCCAGTACTTC. Translation: CASSPTSGGARETQYF.

For the CDR3, the DNA is TGCGCCAGCAGCCAAGGACTAGCGAGCTACAATGAGCAGTTCTTC. Translating it yields CASSQGLASYNEQFF. This chain links TRBV4-3 with TRBJ2-1; TRBD2 matches 8 bases. Germline values: CDR1 LGHNA, CDR2 YSLEER. V lost 1 base to trimming and J lost 3 bases; unmatched junction nucleotides: 2. The CDR3 loop spans 15 amino acids.

V usage is TRBV9 and J usage is TRBJ2-5; 11 bases map to TRBD2. Trimming at V came to 3 bases and at J to 4 bases, leaving 2 bases not matched to a gene. CDR1 and CDR2 (germline): SGDLS, YYNGEE. This CDR3 contains 14 residues. This CDR3 is CASSAGLAGETQYF. CDR3 DNA sequence: TGTGCCAGCAGCGCTGGACTAGCGGGAGAGACCCAGTACTTC.

This clone was counted a single time. CDR3 DNA sequence: TGTGCCACCAGTGCTTATAGCAATCAGCCCCAGCATTTT. It is translated as CATSAYSNQPQHF. The chain employs TRBV24-1 and TRBJ1-5; no clear D. V lost 5 bases and J lost 0, with 4 bases in between. This CDR3 has 13 amino acids. Germline values: CDR1 KGHDR, CDR2 SFDVKD.

The chain employs TRBV5-1 and TRBJ1-1; TRBD1 is a possible D gene (6 bases). The CDR3 sequence is 16 residues long. V lost 2 bases and J 3 bases, leaving 17 bases between the germline ends. CDR1 is SGHRS, CDR2 YFSETQ, per germline. This CDR3 is CASSLILGGGHTEAFF. CDR3 DNA sequence: TGCGCCAGCAGCTTAATCCTCGGCGGGGGGCACACTGAAGCTTTCTTT.

The chain carries TRBV6-5 and TRBJ2-2; D possibly corresponds to TRBD1 (5 bases). The germline V and J ends were trimmed by 4 bases and 2 bases, with 8 bases remaining between them. CDR1 is MNHEY, CDR2 SVGAGI, per germline. The CDR3 has 14 amino acids. The CDR3 region has the DNA TGTGCCAGCAGTTGGCAGGGTAACACCGGGGAGCTGTTTTTT. It is translated as CASSWQGNTGELFF.

The chain recombines TRBV20-1 with TRBJ2-7; D not certain. Germline CDR1 reads DFQATT; CDR2 reads SNEGSKA (reference sequence). Trimming shortened V by 6 bases and J by 4 bases, and 10 bases separated the two germline ends. The CDR3 is made up of 11 amino acids. In DNA, the CDR3 is TGCAGTGCACCCGGAACTTACGAGCAGTACTTC. It is translated as CSAPGTYEQYF.

This rearrangement joins TRBV18 to TRBJ2-2; 7 nucleotides line up with TRBD2. Losses at the gene ends were 6 bases for V and 4 bases for J; bases not matched to a gene: 5. Germline V gives CDR1 KGHSH, CDR2 LQKENI. The CDR3 has 14 amino acids. CDR3 DNA: TGTGCCAGCTCCGCCGGGACTACCACCGGGGAGCTGTTTTTT. This encodes CASSAGTTTGELFF.

The chain has TRBV3-1 (or the pseudogene TRBV3-2) and TRBJ2-7, with D hard to call. CDR1 LGHDT and CDR2 YNNKEL come from the germline V gene (reference sequence). There are 15 residues in the CDR3. Trimming shortened V by 1 base and J by 2 bases, and 12 bases separated the two germline ends. CDR3 coding DNA: TGTGCCAGCAGCCAAGTGGCAGGCGTCGCCTACGAGCAGTACTTC. Encoded protein: CASSQVAGVAYEQYF.

This rearrangement joins TRBV20-1 to TRBJ1-4; D remains ambiguous. The germline V gene has CDR1 DFQATT and CDR2 SNEGSKA (reference sequence). Trimming pared 3 bases from V and 5 bases from J, leaving 7 bases between. The CDR3 has 12 amino acids. This CDR3 reads CSASLLNEKLFF. CDR3 DNA: TGCAGTGCTAGTTTACTAAATGAAAAACTGTTTTTT.

The CDR3 DNA reads as TGTGCCAGCAGACAGGGGGGCAGGGATGAAAAACTGTTTTTT. Translating it yields CASRQGGRDEKLFF. This sequence joins TRBV11-2 and TRBJ1-4; 8 nucleotides align to TRBD1. Germline V lookup: CDR1 SGHAT, CDR2 FQNNGV. V trimming: 6 bases; J trimming: 6 bases; junction bases outside the gene matches: 6. The CDR3 covers 14 residues.

The chain carries TRBV2 and TRBJ1-1; D unclear. Between the trimmed V and J ends, which lost 6 bases and 4 bases, there was a span of 12 bases. The CDR3 is 13 residues long. Germline V gives CDR1 SNHLY, CDR2 FYNNEI. CDR3: CASSPESVTEAFF. The CDR3 region has the DNA TGTGCCAGCAGCCCCGAATCGGTCACTGAAGCTTTCTTT.

J is TRBJ2-7 and V is TRBV28; weak D call: TRBD1 (5 bases). Germline V gene lookup returns CDR1 MDHEN and CDR2 SYDVKM. Deletions cut 5 bases from V and 2 bases from J, with 10 bases between. This CDR3 region has 13 residues. The CDR3 region has the DNA TGTGCCAGCAGTCTAACCAGGGCCTACGAGCAGTACTTC. Amino acid sequence: CASSLTRAYEQYF. Based on the CDR3 plus reference TRBV28 and TRBJ2-7, the full variable domain is DVKVTQSSRYLVKRTGEKVFLECVQDMDHENMFWYRQDPGLGLRLIYFSYDVKMKEKGDIPEGYSVSREKKERFSLILESASTNQTSMYLCASSLTRAYEQYFGPGTRLTVT.

The chain uses TRBV30 and TRBJ2-7, with D possibly TRBD2 on 6 matching bases. Germline-derived CDR1 and CDR2 are GTSNPN and SVGIG (reference sequence). The CDR3 has 15 residues. V was shortened by 0 bases and J by 4 bases, with 16 bases between the two germline ends. As DNA, the CDR3 is TGTGCCTGGAGTGTAGGGTCGGGAGTGGTTTACGAGCAGTACTTC. Translating gives CAWSVGSGVVYEQYF. The complete variable domain, with remaining parts taken from reference TRBV30 and TRBJ2-7, reads SQTIHQWPATLVQPVGSPLSLECTVEGTSNPNLYWYRQAAGRGLQLLFYSVGIGQISSEVPQNLSASRPQDRQFILSSKKLLLSDSGFYLCAWSVGSGVVYEQYFGPGTRLTVT.